This T cell receptor (beta chain) is drawn from a study of regulatory T cells in long-lasting Graves disease. The authors built TCR beta libraries using iRepertoire HTBI primers and Arm-PCR of CDR3 regions. TCRdb reprocessed the multiplex PCR reads via MiXCR and lists one record per CDR3 protein. The table lists around 460,000 distinct CDR3 sequences, 14% of them singletons. V was trimmed by 5 bases and J by 2 bases, leaving 19 bases between them. Germline V gene data show CDR1 as DFQATT and CDR2 as SNEGSKA (reference sequence). The CDR3 totals 15 residues. In the case of this clonotype: As yet, its antigen is unknown.

Regarding time point: newly diagnosed GD, antithyroid drugs for less than 3 months. Researchers made the TCR library from RNA that was extracted from PBMCs. The study's findings and limits: Study was limited to peripheral blood, excluding thyroid tissue. Only a small sample size was used, which may have cut accuracy.

The same data also contributed to another study, on T cells in Graves' hyperthyroidism and ophthalmopathy. Per that paper: Ophthalmopathy was separated from stable hyperthyroidism by a 13 V-J model.

The V gene is TRBV20-1, the J gene TRBJ2-7; the D gene is possibly TRBD2 (6 bases). This sequence was found in a woman aged 45-65 years with Graves disease. The sequencing here drew on peripheral blood mononuclear cells (PBMCs), taken at new diagnosis, from a patient treated with antithyroid drugs. The CDR3 nucleotides are TGCAGTGCTTGGAGGGGCGAGCGGGTCCCCTACGAGCAGTACTTC. Protein sequence: CSAWRGERVPYEQYF.